This T cell receptor beta chain is drawn from a study of OX40 agonist ivuxolimab in advanced cancers. As for the study in general: Patients got intravenous ivuxolimab at 0.01 to 10 mg/kg every 2 weeks.

The repertoire was sequenced with immunoSEQ multiplex PCR; TCRdb's copy has only in-frame clones and lacks some. The sample has 70,000 or so clones; around 91% are singletons. The TCR originated in an adult with an advanced solid tumor such as melanoma, head and neck, liver or kidney cancer. The sample here was CD4+ or CD8+ T cells sorted from blood, taken in a trial of the OX40 agonist ivuxolimab.

The CDR3 DNA reads TGTGCCAGCAGCTTACAGGGGTGGGACCAGCCCCAGCATTTT. Its protein is CASSLQGWDQPQHF. The chain carries TRBV7-9 and TRBJ1-5; a weak D match, TRBD1 (6 bases). Trimming left V 2 bases short and J 7 bases short, with 12 bases between. Per germline, CDR1 SEHNR and CDR2 FQNEAQ (reference sequence). The CDR3 totals 14 residues.